These T cell receptor beta chains were read from a single sample in a study of cytomegalovirus exposure and HLA in healthy donors. The data were produced by immunoSEQ multiplex PCR, yet TCRdb's version contains in-frame clones alone and is incomplete. In the table there are approximately 270,000 clones, roughly 89% of which are singletons. The sequencing sample was made of PBMCs. These TCRs come from a young woman in good health and CMV-seronegative. Both conserved end residues are trimmed from each CDR3. The size entry is marked missing in some rows and otherwise reads once, few, many or a size class.

j_call clone_size v_call cdr3_aa
TRBJ1-1 NA TRBV7-9 ATLGHLNTEAF
TRBJ1-2 NA TRBV9 ASSVGGNGGYT
TRBJ2-3 NA TRBV2 ASTRFAGTSGGASTDTQY
TRBJ1-2 NA TRBV4-1 ASSQVGRGQNYGYT
TRBJ2-3 NA TRBV7-9 ASSSGQNTDTQY
TRBJ1-6 NA TRBV7-8 ASSTLTGEGSPLH
TRBJ2-1 NA TRBV9 ASSAAGQGRDEQF
TRBJ2-5 NA TRBV28 ASSFTWGGETQY
TRBJ2-5 many TRBV7-2 ASSPGQIGETQY
TRBJ2-7 NA TRBV27 ASSFPDNSYEQY
TRBJ1-1 NA TRBV28 ASTPQVGLYMNTEAF
TRBJ1-1 NA TRBV27 ASSGGGNTEAF
TRBJ1-2 few TRBV28 ASSLARRNYGYT
TRBJ1-1 NA TRBV10-3 AISESPGVNTEAF
TRBJ1-1 NA TRBV21-1 ASSNFSGGEAF
TRBJ1-1 NA TRBV4-3 ASSQGAGSIAPEAF
TRBJ2-5 NA TRBV28 ASSPISGTQETQY
TRBJ2-3 NA TRBV4-2 ASSQERGGITDTQY
TRBJ2-1 NA TRBV10-3 AISESAGGPESLSYNEQF
TRBJ2-2 once TRBV6-1 ASSDLGGRNTGELF
TRBJ2-7 NA TRBV7-9 ASSPPSRGDSYEQY
TRBJ1-2 NA TRBV2 ASSVIQGYT
TRBJ2-6 NA TRBV19 ASKRSSGANVLT
TRBJ2-1 NA TRBV4-3 ASSQEGDRAGEQF
TRBJ2-7 NA TRBV11-2 ASSKTGGEQY
TRBJ1-6 NA TRBV7-2 ASNWEPSYNSPLH
TRBJ2-3 NA TRBV28 ASSPLPGQASRLDTQY